Listed here is a single TCR beta chain. This sample stems from a study of blood T cell repertoires in COVID-19. Study summary: Researchers got acute and convalescent COVID-19 samples from the United States, Italy and Spain. T cells, B-cell-depleted T cells, or PBMCs supplied cDNA or gDNA.

Sequencing used immunoSEQ multiplex PCR; TCRdb keeps in-frame clones, though not all of them. This sample yields some 380,000 clones, of which 90% are seen a single time; 6.5% to 8% belongs to the top ten. The CDR3 runs 13 residues. Germline lookup yields CDR1 MDHEN and CDR2 SYDVKM. V shed 6 bases and J shed 5 bases, with 11 bases lying between them. The source is a man aged 18 to 29 with active or convalescent COVID-19. Sequenced input: peripheral blood. The chain recombines TRBV28 with TRBJ1-5, with a weak D call TRBD1 (5 bases). The CDR3 nucleotides are TGTGCCAGCAGACCCTCAGGGTATCAGCCCCAGCATTTT. Translation: CASRPSGYQPQHF.